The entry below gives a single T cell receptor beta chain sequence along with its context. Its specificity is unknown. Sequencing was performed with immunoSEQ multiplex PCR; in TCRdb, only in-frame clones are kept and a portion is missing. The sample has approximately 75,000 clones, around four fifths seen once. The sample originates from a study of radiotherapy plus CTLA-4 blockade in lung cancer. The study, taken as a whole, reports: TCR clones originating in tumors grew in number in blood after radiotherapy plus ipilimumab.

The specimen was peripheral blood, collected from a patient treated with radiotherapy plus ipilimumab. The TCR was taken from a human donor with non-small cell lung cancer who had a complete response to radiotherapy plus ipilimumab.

The CDR3 loop is CASSPSSGYEETQYF. For the CDR3, the DNA is TGTGCCAGCAGCCCCTCTAGCGGGTATGAAGAGACCCAGTACTTC. This sequence joins TRBV7-2 and TRBJ2-5; TRBD2 aligns across 8 bases. Germline V gives CDR1 SGHTA, CDR2 FQGNSA. The CDR3 loop spans 15 amino acids. V lost 5 bases and J lost 3; bases outside the gene matches: 8.